This T cell receptor beta chain was sequenced in a study of cytomegalovirus exposure and HLA in healthy donors. Study-level findings and limits: The productive fraction for most TCR beta V segments was about 87% or about 30% in an earlier analysis. A few chains linked to CMV were shown in vitro to be specific for CMV antigens. A later analysis reportedly identified an Asian-associated ancestry cluster as carrying fewer N-insertions than the roughly 670-donor mean. Certain indistinguishable V segments, among them TRBV6-2 and TRBV6-3, were excluded.

A word on this clone: Its cognate antigen is unknown.

In the PCR, 60 Vbeta and 13 Jbeta primers were used. TCRdb's table, derived via immunoSEQ multiplex PCR, lists solely in-frame clones and lacks some. The table has some 150,000 clones, roughly three quarters seen once. Germline trimming cut 5 bases from V and 6 bases from J; bases unmatched to any gene: 6. Germline loops: CDR1 MNHNS, CDR2 SASEGT. This CDR3 region has 13 residues. Material: PBMCs. The source is a human donor in good health. The chain combines TRBV6-1 with TRBJ1-2; 7 positions match TRBD1. CDR3 coding DNA: TGTGCCAGCAGTTTTGACAGGGCAAATGGCTACACCTTC. Its translation: CASSFDRANGYTF.